Following are 25 T cell receptor beta chains from one sample sequenced in a study of OX40 agonist ivuxolimab in advanced cancers. Data came from immunoSEQ multiplex PCR; TCRdb stores just in-frame clones and leaves some out. Among more than 75,000 clones, about nine tenths were seen once, and the ten largest hold 0.3% to 0.45%. The sample was CD4+ or CD8+ T cells sorted from blood, taken in a trial of the OX40 agonist ivuxolimab. These receptors were collected from an adult with an advanced solid tumor such as melanoma, head and neck, liver or kidney cancer.

The V call is TRBV9, the J call TRBJ2-7, with 10 bases matching TRBD2. The CDR3 extends over 17 amino acids. Germline V CDR1 and CDR2: SGDLS, YYNGEE. J gave up 7 bases and V 3 bases, and 16 bases lay outside the gene matches. For the CDR3, the DNA is TGTGCCAGCAGCGCCGCTAGCGGGAGCCCCAGGAGGGAAGAGCAGTACTTC. It is translated as CASSAASGSPRREEQYF.

The CDR3 bases are TGTGCTAGTGGTTTGTATCAGGGGCGAGCGAGCAATGAGCAGTTCTTC. This translates into CASGLYQGRASNEQFF. The chain uses TRBV12-5 and TRBJ2-1; maybe TRBD1 (6 bases). Germline CDR1 reads LGHNT; CDR2 reads FRNRAP. CDR3 length: 16 residues. Trimming shortened V by 2 bases and J by 6 bases, and 17 bases separated the two germline ends.

The gene calls are TRBV9 and TRBJ2-2; 10 bases agree with TRBD2. Germline CDR1 and CDR2: SGDLS and YYNGEE. The CDR3 contains 17 residues. V trimming: 1 base; J trimming: 1 base; junction bases outside the gene matches: 4. The CDR3 DNA sequence: TGTGCCAGCAGCGTAAGGCTAGCGGGAGAGAACACCGGGGAGCTGTTTTTT. Amino acid sequence: CASSVRLAGENTGELFF.

The chain is built from TRBV7-8 and TRBJ2-7; 8 bases match TRBD2. The germline CDR1 and CDR2 sequences are SGHVS and FQNEAQ. Trimming took 7 bases from V and 4 from J; bases not matched to a gene: 12. CDR3 length: 15 amino acids. The CDR3 sequence is CASTSGGLAGYEQYF. The CDR3 nucleotides are TGTGCCAGCACGTCGGGCGGACTAGCTGGGTACGAGCAGTACTTC.

This rearrangement joins TRBV2 to TRBJ2-1; 11 positions match TRBD2. The CDR3 contains 14 residues. J lost 8 bases, V lost 7 bases, and 7 bases had no gene match. Germline V gene sequence: CDR1 SNHLY, CDR2 FYNNEI. The CDR3 loop reads CASNQLAGVHEQFF. The CDR3 nucleotides read TGTGCCAGCAACCAACTAGCGGGAGTCCATGAGCAGTTCTTC.

Of note for this clone: Compared with germline, one end of the junction differs, possibly owing to a read error. V gene TRBV5-4 combines with J gene TRBJ1-4, with D tentatively TRBD1 (6 bases). The CDR3 consists of 14 residues. Germline assignment: CDR1 SGHNT and CDR2 YYREEE (reference sequence). This CDR3 is CATSPNNGGEKLFF. The DNA for the CDR3 is TGTGCCACCAGCCCAAATAACGGGGGCGAAAAACTGTTTTTT.

This rearrangement joins TRBV19 to TRBJ2-5; D possibly corresponds to TRBD1 (6 bases). Germline lookup yields CDR1 LNHDA and CDR2 SQIVND (reference sequence). Trimming left V 4 bases short and J 4 bases short, with 13 bases between. This CDR3 contains 14 residues. The CDR3 is CASSTRTVSETQYF. Written as DNA, the CDR3 is TGTGCCAGTAGTACCCGGACAGTATCAGAGACCCAGTACTTC.

This clone was counted a single time. This chain uses TRBV7-2 with TRBJ1-1; TRBD1 agrees at 8 bases. The CDR3 sequence is 15 residues long. The V gene's germline CDR1 is SGHTA and CDR2 FQGNSA. V lost 5 bases to trimming and J lost 0 bases; unmatched junction nucleotides: 5. CDR3 residues: CASSPKTGVNTEAFF. The CDR3 region has the DNA TGTGCCAGCAGCCCTAAGACAGGGGTGAACACTGAAGCTTTCTTT.

This chain connects TRBV6-5 to TRBJ2-6; D uncertain. The CDR3 has 16 residues. V gave up 0 bases and J gave up 0 bases, with 6 bases separating them. Germline V gives CDR1 MNHEY, CDR2 SVGAGI. The CDR3 loop reads CASSYSRYSGANVLTF. CDR3 DNA sequence: TGTGCCAGCAGTTACTCGAGGTACTCTGGGGCCAACGTCCTGACTTTC.

The chain is built from TRBV27 and TRBJ2-7; TRBD1 might be the D (6 bases). From germline, CDR1 is MNHEY and CDR2 SMNVEV (reference sequence). Trimming took 6 bases from V and 3 from J, leaving 18 bases between them. The CDR3 has 15 amino acids. CDR3 in amino acids: CASSRGPGQGYEQYF. CDR3 bases: TGTGCCAGCAGCCGCGGCCCGGGACAAGGCTACGAGCAGTACTTC.

In regard to this clone: The sample contains more than one DNA sequence encoding this CDR3. The J gene is TRBJ1-4, the V gene TRBV11-2; D call uncertain. Trimming removed 2 bases at V and 1 base at J, with 8 bases between. This CDR3 comprises 15 residues. Germline CDR1 SGHAT, CDR2 FQNNGV. CDR3 sequence (DNA): TGTGCCAGCAGCTTAAGCCTAGGAACTAATGAAAAACTGTTTTTT. Protein product: CASSLSLGTNEKLFF.

The chain combines TRBV2 with TRBJ2-2, with D tentatively TRBD2 (5 bases). The V gene lost 7 bases and the J gene lost 7 bases, with 7 bases spanning the gap. The CDR3 spans 11 residues. The germline CDR1 and CDR2 sequences are SNHLY and FYNNEI. The CDR3 is CASKEGGELFF. The CDR3 DNA reads TGTGCCAGCAAAGAGGGCGGGGAGCTGTTTTTT.

The genes are TRBV10-3 and TRBJ2-4, with 14 bases matching TRBD2. Unmatched junction bases numbered 3, after V lost 2 bases and J lost 0 bases. The CDR3 has 18 residues. The germline CDR1 and CDR2 sequences are ENHRY and SYGVKD. The CDR3 is CAISEGTSGGLAKNIQYF. CDR3 DNA: TGTGCCATCAGTGAGGGGACTAGCGGGGGCTTAGCCAAAAACATTCAGTACTTC.

The J gene is TRBJ2-7, the V gene TRBV7-2; D not resolved. Germline CDR1 reads SGHTA; CDR2 reads FQGNSA. V lost 5 bases and J lost 3, with 14 bases in between. The CDR3 length is 14 residues. For the CDR3, the DNA is TGTGCCAGCAGCCCCCAGGAGAGTCTCTACGAGCAGTACTTC. Its translation: CASSPQESLYEQYF.

This chain connects TRBV10-1 to TRBJ1-1, with a tentative D call TRBD1 (6 bases). The germline V gene has CDR1 WNHNN and CDR2 SYGVQD (reference sequence). This CDR3 has 16 amino acids. Trimming left V 3 bases short and J 3 bases short, with 17 bases between. CDR3 amino acids: CASSDQDRKTYTEAFF. For the CDR3, the DNA is TGCGCCAGCAGTGACCAGGACAGAAAAACCTACACTGAAGCTTTCTTT.

The chain combines TRBV6-4 with TRBJ2-7; 10 bases match TRBD2. CDR3 size: 15 residues. The germline CDR1 and CDR2 sequences are MRHNA and SNTAGT. The V segment lost 3 bases and the J segment 2 bases; nucleotides outside the gene matches: 4. The CDR3 DNA sequence: TGTGCCAGCAGTGAAGCGGGAGGGCCCACCTACGAGCAGTACTTC. Translation gives CASSEAGGPTYEQYF.

The CDR3 sequence is CSVGTSGYEQYF. The CDR3, as DNA: TGCAGCGTTGGGACTAGCGGGTACGAGCAGTACTTC. The rearrangement joins TRBV29-1 to TRBJ2-7; 11 nucleotides agree with TRBD2. This CDR3 is 12 amino acids long. The germline gives CDR1 SQVTM, CDR2 ANQGSEA. Unmatched junction bases numbered 0, after V lost 4 bases and J lost 4 bases.

The chain recombines TRBV15 with TRBJ2-5; 7 nucleotides align to TRBD2. CDR1 and CDR2 (germline): LNHNV, YYDKDF (reference sequence). This CDR3 spans 15 amino acids. The V gene end was trimmed by 1 base and the J gene end by 4 bases; junction bases not matched to a gene: 6. The chain's CDR3 is CATSRGEGIPETQYF. The CDR3 coding sequence is TGTGCCACCAGCAGAGGGGAGGGGATCCCAGAGACCCAGTACTTC.

In DNA, the CDR3 is TGCAGCGTTGCCGGAGTTGCGAACACCGGGGAGCTGTTTTTT. This codes for CSVAGVANTGELFF. This chain joins TRBV29-1 and TRBJ2-2, with unresolved D. CDR3 length: 14 residues. The germline V and J ends were trimmed by 4 bases and 0 bases, with 9 bases remaining between them. CDR1 and CDR2 (germline): SQVTM, ANQGSEA.

The chain couples TRBV29-1 to TRBJ1-1; unclear D gene. From germline, CDR1 is SQVTM and CDR2 ANQGSEA. This CDR3 comprises 13 residues. The ends were cut back, 6 bases at V and 0 bases at J, with 11 bases in the middle. Written as DNA, the CDR3 is TGCAGCGTCGACCGACCTCTGAACACTGAAGCTTTCTTT. Translated, it gives CSVDRPLNTEAFF.

The chain recombines TRBV30 with TRBJ2-7, with 7 bases fitting TRBD1. Germline V gives CDR1 GTSNPN, CDR2 SVGIG (reference sequence). The length of the CDR3 is 13 residues. V dropped 4 bases and J dropped 0; count of bases not matched to a gene: 3. The CDR3 sequence is CAWTRTGSYEQYF. As DNA, the CDR3 is TGTGCCTGGACCAGGACAGGCTCCTACGAGCAGTACTTC.

The chain combines TRBV6-5 with TRBJ1-1; D call uncertain. The CDR3 loop spans 16 amino acids. The germline gives CDR1 MNHEY, CDR2 SVGAGI. V lost 2 bases and J 1 base, leaving 14 bases between the germline ends. The CDR3 region has the DNA TGTGCCAGCAGTTACCTCCGGGTCAGGACGAACACTGAAGCTTTCTTT. It codes for CASSYLRVRTNTEAFF.

This chain links TRBV7-2 with TRBJ1-1; the match to TRBD1 covers 11 bases. The V gene's germline CDR1 is SGHTA and CDR2 FQGNSA. V lost 5 bases, J lost 4 bases, and 6 bases stayed unmatched. The CDR3 has 15 residues. CDR3 loop: CASSPRDRGVTEAFF. In DNA form, the CDR3 reads TGTGCCAGCAGCCCCCGGGACAGGGGGGTCACTGAAGCTTTCTTT.

This clone occurred once. This CDR3 reads CASSLEGGHNNEQFF. As DNA, the CDR3 is TGCGCCAGCAGCTTGGAGGGAGGTCACAACAATGAGCAGTTCTTC. The rearrangement links TRBV5-1 to TRBJ2-1; possible D gene TRBD2, 6 bases. V dropped 0 bases and J dropped 5 bases, with 12 bases sitting between them. The CDR3 is 15 residues long. Germline V gene sequence: CDR1 SGHRS, CDR2 YFSETQ.

This chain links TRBV11-3 with TRBJ1-1, with D maybe TRBD1 (5 bases). Between the trimmed V and J ends, which lost 5 bases and 5 bases, there was a span of 12 bases. CDR1 SGHNT and CDR2 YENEEA come from the germline V gene. CDR3 length: 13 amino acids. The DNA of the CDR3 is TGTGCCAGCAGCGCAGGGACGGGGACTGAAGCTTTCTTT. Translation: CASSAGTGTEAFF. Looking up the rest from reference TRBV11-3 and TRBJ1-1 gives the full variable domain: EAGVVQSPRYKIIEKKQPVAFWCNPISGHNTLYWYLQNLGQGPELLIRYENEEAVDDSQLPKDRFSAERLKGVDSTLKIQPAELGDSAVYLCASSAGTGTEAFFGQGTRLTVV.